This T cell receptor (beta chain) is drawn from a study of OX40 agonist ivuxolimab in advanced cancers. As for the study in general: The treatment was a fully human IgG2 OX40 agonist, ivuxolimab. Partial response was recorded in three patients: one hepatocellular carcinoma and two cutaneous melanoma cases.

Data came from immunoSEQ multiplex PCR; TCRdb stores just in-frame clones and leaves some out. The data contain fewer than 50,000 clones, around 92% of them singletons. In the case of this clone: Its antigen is currently unknown.

Germline V gene sequence: CDR1 SEHNR, CDR2 FQNEAQ (reference sequence). The V end lost 3 bases, the J end lost 1 base, and 9 bases lay between the germline ends. This CDR3 has 14 amino acids. The study, taken as a whole, reports: The CD4+ and CD8+ T cells in the blood had expanded clonally by week 6 at 0.1 to 3.0 mg/kg.

The chain links TRBV7-9 to TRBJ1-1; D uncertain. The receptor was derived from an adult with an advanced solid tumor such as melanoma, head and neck, liver or kidney cancer. The sample consisted of CD4+ or CD8+ T cells sorted from blood, taken in a trial of the OX40 agonist ivuxolimab. The CDR3 DNA sequence: TGTGCCAGCAGCTTGTACAGCCAGAACACTGAAGCTTTCTTT. Translation gives CASSLYSQNTEAFF.